This T cell receptor beta chain was found in a study of metastatic and nonmetastatic thyroid tumors. Whole-study context: Peripheral blood and tumor or nodule samples from malignant and benign thyroid patients were compared.

With MiXCR, TCRdb called clones anew from the PCR reads. The sample has about 17,000 clones; about 28% are singletons. Prior to thyroid surgery, none of the patients had received any treatment. This clone was picked up many times. What it binds is unknown. This same CDR3 is encoded by further DNA sequences in the sample. Study outcomes and limitations: The reported finding was significantly higher TCR beta diversity in malignant thyroid tumors relative to benign nodules, in blood and tumor.

This receptor was obtained from a female donor with papillary thyroid cancer or a benign thyroid nodule (not recorded which). Some clones in this sample may be carry-over from other donors' samples. Source material: tumor tissue.

The CDR3 sequence is CATSAMRGGEVIETQYF. In DNA form, the CDR3 reads TGTGCCACCAGTGCTATGCGTGGGGGCGAAGTAATCGAGACCCAGTACTTC. This chain connects TRBV24-1 to TRBJ2-5; the D gene is possibly TRBD1 (6 bases). This CDR3 comprises 17 residues. Germline-derived CDR1 and CDR2 are KGHDR and SFDVKD. Trimming pared 5 bases from V and 5 bases from J, leaving 23 bases between.